A single sample gave rise to the 12 T cell receptor beta chains below, sequenced in a study of T cell responses to AZD1222 COVID-19 vaccine. Sequencing used immunoSEQ multiplex PCR; TCRdb keeps in-frame clones, though not all of them. This sample carries 150,000 or so clones, with about 2% going to the ten biggest clones. Sequenced input: peripheral blood. The receptors derive from an adult in good health.

The genes are TRBV6-5 and TRBJ2-7; the match to TRBD2 covers 9 bases. Germline CDR1 and CDR2: MNHEY and SVGAGI. V shed 2 bases, J shed 3 bases, and the junction held 8 bases outside the gene matches. The CDR3 length is 16 residues. This CDR3 is CASSYGGLSGGYEQYF. CDR3 nucleotides: TGTGCCAGCAGTTACGGAGGACTTAGCGGGGGCTACGAGCAGTACTTC.

The chain uses TRBV5-4 and TRBJ1-1; no definite D call. The V and J ends lost 0 bases and 8 bases respectively, with 5 bases between them. Germline loops: CDR1 SGHNT, CDR2 YYREEE (reference sequence). The CDR3 totals 11 residues. The CDR3 DNA reads TGTGCCAGCAGCTTGGGGCCCGAAGCTTTCTTT. Translation: CASSLGPEAFF. The whole variable domain, remainder taken from reference TRBV5-4 and TRBJ1-1, is ETGVTQSPTHLIKTRGQQVTLRCSSQSGHNTVSWYQQALGQGPQFIFQYYREEENGRGNFPPRFSGLQFPNYSSELNVNALELDDSALYLCASSLGPEAFFGQGTRLTVV.

The rearrangement joins TRBV6-6 to TRBJ2-1; 8 positions match TRBD2. Germline CDR1 is MNHNY and CDR2 is SVGAGI (reference sequence). J gave up 1 base and V 4 bases, and 3 bases lay outside the gene matches. This CDR3 region has 15 residues. The chain's CDR3 is CASSFIAGSYNEQFF. The CDR3 nucleotides are TGTGCCAGCAGTTTTATAGCGGGGTCCTACAATGAGCAGTTCTTC.

This chain uses TRBV9 with TRBJ1-2, with D unclear. The CDR3 totals 11 residues. Germline loops: CDR1 SGDLS, CDR2 YYNGEE. Trimming pared 4 bases from V and 8 bases from J, leaving 9 bases between. CDR3: CASSSDGGYTF. The CDR3 bases are TGTGCCAGCAGCTCCGACGGAGGCTACACCTTC.

The CDR3 here is CASSQVPQGTEAFF. In DNA, the CDR3 is TGTGCCAGCAGCCAGGTCCCCCAGGGGACTGAAGCTTTCTTT. The chain recombines TRBV3-1 (or the pseudogene TRBV3-2) with TRBJ1-1, with TRBD1 as a possible D gene (6 bases). CDR1 is LGHDT, CDR2 YNNKEL, per germline (reference sequence). The CDR3 has 14 amino acids. V lost 3 bases and J 5 bases, leaving 13 bases between the germline ends.

The CDR3 nucleotides read TGTGCCAGCAGCCTACTCTTCCCCGGGACAGGGGCTAGGCCGTATAGCAATCAGCCCCAGCATTTT. Translating it yields CASSLLFPGTGARPYSNQPQHF. The gene calls are TRBV3-1 (or the pseudogene TRBV3-2) and TRBJ1-5, with 10 bases fitting TRBD1. Trimming cost V 4 bases and J 0 bases; bases outside gene matches: 21. Per the germline V gene, CDR1 is LGHDT and CDR2 is YNNKEL (reference sequence). The CDR3 consists of 22 residues.

J is TRBJ2-2 and V is TRBV12-3 or TRBV12-4; either TRBD1 or TRBD2 may fit D (7 bases each). The V and J ends lost 8 bases and 6 bases respectively, with 13 bases between them. The CDR3 spans 13 residues. The CDR3: CASGRGRPGELFF. CDR3 coding DNA: TGTGCCAGCGGGAGGGGGCGCCCCGGGGAGCTGTTTTTT.

The chain couples TRBV11-2 to TRBJ1-2; 7 nucleotides match TRBD1. Per germline, CDR1 SGHAT and CDR2 FQNNGV. The CDR3 is 12 amino acids. V lost 6 bases, J lost 8 bases, and 6 bases stayed unmatched. CDR3: CASSRQGGGYTF. In DNA form, the CDR3 reads TGTGCCAGCAGTCGGCAGGGGGGAGGCTACACCTTC.

The J gene is TRBJ2-3, the V gene TRBV28, with 7 nucleotides matching TRBD1. The CDR3 is 16 amino acids. The ends lost 6 bases at V and 2 bases at J; junction bases unmatched: 11. Germline V gene sequence: CDR1 MDHEN, CDR2 SYDVKM. The CDR3 nucleotides read TGTGCCAGCAGCCTCGTGACAGGGATCCACACAGATACGCAGTATTTT. It is translated as CASSLVTGIHTDTQYF.

The rearrangement joins TRBV5-1 to TRBJ2-5; D gene uncertain. V was clipped by 0 bases and J by 0 bases, with 6 bases between them. CDR1 SGHRS and CDR2 YFSETQ come from the germline V gene. There are 14 residues in the CDR3. The CDR3 DNA reads TGCGCCAGCAGCTTGGTTGGTTACCAAGAGACCCAGTACTTC. Amino acids: CASSLVGYQETQYF.

The gene calls are TRBV28 and TRBJ1-1; D is possibly TRBD1 (5 bases). The V and J ends lost 7 bases and 2 bases respectively, with 17 bases between them. The CDR3 length is 15 residues. Germline V gene lookup returns CDR1 MDHEN and CDR2 SYDVKM. CDR3 DNA sequence: TGTGCCAGCACTCTGGCCAGGGCACTTAACACTGAAGCTTTCTTT. Its translation: CASTLARALNTEAFF.

The CDR3 loop reads CASSVEARDTYEQYF. The CDR3 region has the DNA TGTGCCAGCAGCGTAGAGGCCAGGGATACCTACGAGCAGTACTTC. V gene TRBV9 combines with J gene TRBJ2-7; tentatively, D is TRBD1 (5 bases). The CDR3 is 15 residues long. Germline V gene lookup returns CDR1 SGDLS and CDR2 YYNGEE. V lost 0 bases to trimming and J lost 2 bases, with 12 bases between them.